These T cell receptor beta chains were read from a single sample in a study of Graves' ophthalmopathy and Graves' hyperthyroidism. TCRdb re-analysed the multiplex PCR reads in MiXCR, keeping a single row per CDR3 protein. Here the sample spans some 250,000 distinct CDR3 sequences, about 46% being singletons. The sequencing sample was made of peripheral blood. These receptors all stem from an adult man with Graves' ophthalmopathy. CDR3s include the opening cysteine and the closing phenylalanine or tryptophan. Each record gives: D gene, clone size, V gene, J gene, CDR3 protein, CDR3 DNA. A D gene is named only where the DNA matches it firmly. Not every row has a clone size; where given, it reads once, few, many or a size class.

D gene: NA; clone size: NA; V gene: TRBV12-3/TRBV12-4; J gene: TRBJ1-2; CDR3 protein: CASSPNAAIRRNYGYTF; CDR3 DNA: TGTGCCAGCAGCCCAAATGCCGCGATAAGAAGAAACTATGGCTACACCTTC
D gene: NA; clone size: NA; V gene: TRBV7-9; J gene: TRBJ1-2; CDR3 protein: CASSSGQSSFYGYTF; CDR3 DNA: TGTGCCAGCAGCTCGGGGCAGTCCTCCTTCTATGGCTACACCTTC
D gene: NA; clone size: NA; V gene: TRBV6-5; J gene: TRBJ1-1; CDR3 protein: CASSYRGGEAFF; CDR3 DNA: TGTGCCAGCAGTTACAGGGGGGGTGAAGCTTTCTTT
D gene: NA; clone size: few; V gene: TRBV20-1; J gene: TRBJ2-6; CDR3 protein: CSAIARQSGANVLTF; CDR3 DNA: TGCAGTGCTATCGCGAGACAGTCTGGGGCCAACGTCCTGACTTTC
D gene: NA; clone size: NA; V gene: TRBV27; J gene: TRBJ2-7; CDR3 protein: CASSRTRTTYEQYF; CDR3 DNA: TGTGCCAGCAGTCGTACCCGGACGACCTACGAGCAGTACTTC
D gene: NA; clone size: once; V gene: TRBV11-2; J gene: TRBJ1-1; CDR3 protein: CASSPGNNEAFF; CDR3 DNA: TGTGCCAGCAGCCCAGGGAACAATGAAGCTTTCTTT
D gene: NA; clone size: few; V gene: TRBV13; J gene: TRBJ1-5; CDR3 protein: CASSLDRAKPQHF; CDR3 DNA: TGTGCCAGCAGCTTAGACAGGGCAAAGCCCCAGCATTTT
D gene: TRBD1; clone size: NA; V gene: TRBV6-5; J gene: TRBJ2-7; CDR3 protein: CASSTGTGLSEQYF; CDR3 DNA: TGTGCCAGCAGCACCGGGACAGGTTTATCCGAGCAGTACTTC
D gene: NA; clone size: NA; V gene: TRBV2; J gene: TRBJ2-6; CDR3 protein: CASTFGQGDSGANVLTF; CDR3 DNA: TGTGCCAGCACGTTCGGGCAGGGTGACTCTGGGGCCAACGTCCTGACTTTC
D gene: NA; clone size: NA; V gene: TRBV11-2; J gene: TRBJ1-2; CDR3 protein: CASRGTGYTF; CDR3 DNA: TGTGCCAGCAGGGGGACTGGCTACACCTTC
D gene: NA; clone size: NA; V gene: TRBV15; J gene: TRBJ1-2; CDR3 protein: CATSRDRGNYGYTF; CDR3 DNA: TGTGCCACCAGCAGAGATCGAGGGAACTATGGCTACACCTTC
D gene: NA; clone size: NA; V gene: TRBV6-6; J gene: TRBJ1-6; CDR3 protein: CASSPTGDNNSPLHF; CDR3 DNA: TGTGCCAGCAGCCCGACAGGCGATAATAATTCACCCCTCCACTTT